The 20 T cell receptor beta chains reported below all come from one sample, sequenced in a study of blood T cell repertoires in COVID-19. Produced via immunoSEQ multiplex PCR; TCRdb's table is partial and in-frame only. The sample has some 250,000 clones, about 79% seen once. Material for sequencing was peripheral blood. These receptors originate from an elderly woman with acute or convalescent COVID-19.

This sequence joins TRBV25-1 and TRBJ2-7; D uncertain. Per germline, CDR1 MGHDK and CDR2 SYGVNS. Trimming cost V 6 bases and J 0 bases, with 15 bases left between them. This CDR3 comprises 15 residues. The CDR3 region has the DNA TGTGCCAGCAGGGCGGTTGACCCTACCTCCTACGAGCAGTACTTC. Translation gives CASRAVDPTSYEQYF.

The gene calls are TRBV6-5 and TRBJ1-2; D remains unclear. Trimming pared 6 bases from V and 2 bases from J, leaving 13 bases between. Looked up from germline, CDR1 is MNHEY and CDR2 is SVGAGI. The CDR3 extends over 14 amino acids. The CDR3 bases are TGTGCCAGCAGCCGACGGGTGGAAAACTATGGCTACACCTTC. This translates into CASSRRVENYGYTF.

The rearrangement joins TRBV6-2 or TRBV6-3 to TRBJ2-1; possible D gene TRBD1, 5 bases. This CDR3 is 13 amino acids long. Germline V gives CDR1 MNHEY, CDR2 SVGEGT. V lost 5 bases, J lost 7 bases, and 12 bases lay in between. The CDR3 DNA sequence: TGTGCCAGCAGTAAGGGGCGCTTGAATGAGCAGTTCTTC. This codes for CASSKGRLNEQFF.

This clone showed up just once. CDR3 amino acids: CASSLGGQSLPTNEKLFF. The CDR3 DNA reads as TGCGCCAGCAGCTTGGGGGGACAGTCCCTACCAACTAATGAAAAACTGTTTTTT. The rearrangement links TRBV5-1 to TRBJ1-4; 7 bases align to TRBD1. The V and J ends lost 0 bases and 0 bases, in that order; junction bases with no gene match: 8. The CDR3 covers 18 residues. Germline CDR1 and CDR2: SGHRS and YFSETQ.

There are a few counts of this clone. The chain carries TRBV11-2 and TRBJ2-1, with D perhaps TRBD2 (6 bases). Germline V CDR1 and CDR2: SGHAT, FQNNGV. V was pared by 5 bases and J by 0 bases, with 14 bases between. The CDR3 is made up of 16 amino acids. This CDR3 reads CASSPLAVSSYNEQFF. For the CDR3, the DNA is TGTGCCAGCAGCCCCTTAGCGGTGTCCTCCTACAATGAGCAGTTCTTC.

Here the CDR3 reads CASSLGARGGASYEQYF. The CDR3 bases are TGCGCCAGCAGCTTGGGGGCCCGCGGGGGGGCCTCCTACGAGCAGTACTTC. V usage is TRBV5-1 and J usage is TRBJ2-7, with 9 bases matching TRBD2. The CDR3 consists of 17 residues. Germline assignment: CDR1 SGHRS and CDR2 YFSETQ. V lost 0 bases, J lost 0 bases, and 7 bases stayed unmatched. Filled out from reference TRBV5-1 and TRBJ2-7, the complete variable domain reads KAGVTQTPRYLIKTRGQQVTLSCSPISGHRSVSWYQQTPGQGLQFLFEYFSETQRNKGNFPGRFSGRQFSNSRSEMNVSTLELGDSALYLCASSLGARGGASYEQYFGPGTRLTVT.

This clone was recorded a few times. The chain has TRBV5-1 and TRBJ1-6; a weak D match, TRBD1 (6 bases). Germline CDR1 and CDR2: SGHRS and YFSETQ. The CDR3 loop spans 15 amino acids. V lost 4 bases to trimming and J lost 5 bases, with 13 bases between them. The CDR3 sequence is CASSIGTQDNSPLHF. The CDR3 DNA sequence: TGCGCCAGCAGCATAGGGACACAAGATAATTCACCCCTCCACTTT.

The DNA for the CDR3 is TGCGCCAGCACCCGCACAGGGTCAGAGACCCAGTACTTC. It is translated as CASTRTGSETQYF. V and J are TRBV5-1 and TRBJ2-5, with D possibly being TRBD1 (6 bases). Trimming removed 6 bases from V and 4 bases from J, with 13 bases in between. Germline V gene sequence: CDR1 SGHRS, CDR2 YFSETQ. This CDR3 has 13 amino acids.

This chain connects TRBV28 to TRBJ1-2; D perhaps matches TRBD1 (5 bases). This CDR3 has 16 residues. The germline CDR1 and CDR2 sequences are MDHEN and SYDVKM. V was shortened by 5 bases and J by 0 bases, with 16 bases between the two germline ends. CDR3 nucleotide sequence: TGTGCCAGCAGTCCCCGGGGGAGTGGCACTAACTATGGCTACACCTTC. It is translated as CASSPRGSGTNYGYTF.

V usage is TRBV4-2 and J usage is TRBJ2-2, with 11 bases lining up with TRBD2. Germline trimming cut 3 bases from V and 6 bases from J; bases unmatched to any gene: 0. Germline-derived CDR1 and CDR2 are LGHNA and YNFKEQ. This CDR3 is 14 amino acids long. In DNA, the CDR3 is TGTGCCAGCAGCCAGGGACTAGCGGCCGGGGAGCTGTTTTTT. It translates to CASSQGLAAGELFF.

The CDR3 loop reads CSVVQGVTEAFF. Here the CDR3 DNA reads TGCAGCGTTGTCCAGGGGGTCACTGAAGCTTTCTTT. The J gene is TRBJ1-1, the V gene TRBV29-1, with 7 bases identical to TRBD1. CDR1 and CDR2 (germline): SQVTM, ANQGSEA. CDR3 length: 12 amino acids. Trimming took 4 bases from V and 4 from J; bases not matched to a gene: 3.

The rearrangement links TRBV10-2 to TRBJ1-4, with TRBD1 matching 12 bases. Germline CDR1 WSHSY, CDR2 SAAADI. CDR3 size: 15 residues. The V segment lost 8 bases and the J segment 6 bases; nucleotides outside the gene matches: 7. In nucleotides, the CDR3 is TGCGCCAGCGGGACAGGGGGCGCGCTATATGAAAAACTGTTTTTT. Its translation: CASGTGGALYEKLFF.

This chain connects TRBV7-9 to TRBJ1-4; the D is unclear. Trimming took off 6 bases at V and 7 bases at J, with 21 bases between the two ends. From germline, CDR1 is SEHNR and CDR2 FQNEAQ (reference sequence). The CDR3 contains 16 residues. The CDR3 loop is CASSFMVGRSSEKLFF. The CDR3 DNA sequence: TGTGCCAGCAGTTTCATGGTGGGCAGATCATCTGAAAAACTGTTTTTT.

This chain uses TRBV29-1 with TRBJ1-1, with D possibly matching TRBD1 (6 bases). Deletions cut 0 bases from V and 10 bases from J, with 18 bases between. CDR1 is SQVTM and CDR2 is ANQGSEA in the germline V gene. The CDR3 runs to 14 residues. CDR3 DNA: TGCAGCGTTGAAGATGCGCTGGGGGCTCAGGTAGCTTTCTTT. Its protein is CSVEDALGAQVAFF.

The rearrangement links TRBV18 to TRBJ1-2, with 8 bases fitting TRBD1. The CDR3 spans 16 residues. Per germline, CDR1 KGHSH and CDR2 LQKENI. V shed 3 bases, J shed 5 bases, and the junction held 11 bases outside the gene matches. DNA of the CDR3: TGTGCCAGCTCACCCGGAGGGACAGGCGATCGGTATGGCTACACCTTC. It codes for CASSPGGTGDRYGYTF.

The chain carries TRBV28 and TRBJ1-5; D is undetermined. V shed 11 bases and J shed 6 bases, with 11 bases lying between them. CDR1 and CDR2 (germline): MDHEN, SYDVKM. This CDR3 has 11 residues. CDR3 nucleotides: TGTGCCGCGGGGTGGAGTCAGCCCCAGCATTTT. It is translated as CAAGWSQPQHF.

This clone was counted a single time. The chain recombines TRBV20-1 with TRBJ1-1, with a possible D match to TRBD1 (6 bases). The CDR3 totals 11 residues. The V and J ends lost 6 bases and 6 bases respectively, with 11 bases between them. Germline loops: CDR1 DFQATT, CDR2 SNEGSKA (reference sequence). The CDR3 loop reads CSAWTVPEAFF. CDR3 bases: TGCAGTGCCTGGACAGTCCCTGAAGCTTTCTTT.

This chain links TRBV27 with TRBJ2-7; no definite D call. V lost 0 bases, J lost 0 bases, and 9 bases lay in between. The V gene's germline CDR1 is MNHEY and CDR2 SMNVEV (reference sequence). The length of the CDR3 is 15 residues. DNA for the CDR3: TGTGCCAGCAGTTTATCGAGCGTGACCTCCTACGAGCAGTACTTC. It is translated as CASSLSSVTSYEQYF.

This clone was detected many times. The chain combines TRBV6-5 with TRBJ2-5, with a weak D call TRBD1 (6 bases). This CDR3 comprises 13 residues. The germline V gene has CDR1 MNHEY and CDR2 SVGAGI. V was clipped by 6 bases and J by 5 bases, with 13 bases between them. CDR3 sequence reads: CASSVTGKETQYF. DNA of the CDR3: TGTGCCAGCAGCGTCACAGGGAAGGAGACCCAGTACTTC.

V is TRBV7-3 and J is TRBJ1-1; 7 bases line up with TRBD1. CDR1 is SGHTA, CDR2 FQGTGA, per germline. V lost 5 bases, J lost 2 bases, and 2 bases stayed unmatched. CDR3 length: 13 residues. Here the CDR3 reads CASSRQGNTEAFF. The CDR3 DNA reads TGTGCCAGCAGCCGACAGGGAAACACTGAAGCTTTCTTT.